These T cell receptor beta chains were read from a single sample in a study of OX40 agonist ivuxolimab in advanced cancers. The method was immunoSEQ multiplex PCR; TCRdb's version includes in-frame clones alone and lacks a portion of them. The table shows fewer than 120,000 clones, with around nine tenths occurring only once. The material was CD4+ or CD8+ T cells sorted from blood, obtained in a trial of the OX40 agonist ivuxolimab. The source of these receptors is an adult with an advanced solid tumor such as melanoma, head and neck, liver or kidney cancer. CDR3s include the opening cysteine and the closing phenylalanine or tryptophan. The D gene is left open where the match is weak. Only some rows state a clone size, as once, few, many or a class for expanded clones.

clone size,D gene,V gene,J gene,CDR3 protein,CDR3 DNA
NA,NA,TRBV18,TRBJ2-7,CASSPGQALYEQYF,TGTGCCAGCTCACCGGGACAAGCCCTCTACGAGCAGTACTTC
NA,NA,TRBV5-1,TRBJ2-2,CASSLLNGNTGELFF,TGCGCCAGCAGCCTTTTGAACGGGAACACCGGGGAGCTGTTTTTT
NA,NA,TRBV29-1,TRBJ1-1,CSVGWGREAFF,TGCAGCGTTGGTTGGGGCCGTGAAGCTTTCTTT
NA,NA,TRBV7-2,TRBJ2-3,CASSSPGTPTQYF,TGTGCCAGCAGCTCCCCTGGTACGCCTACGCAGTATTTT
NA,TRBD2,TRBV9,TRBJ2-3,CASSVSGSTDTQYF,TGTGCCAGCAGCGTTAGCGGGTCCACAGATACGCAGTATTTT
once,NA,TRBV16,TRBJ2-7,CASSQSRGWEQYF,TGTGCCAGCAGCCAATCACGGGGTTGGGAGCAGTACTTC
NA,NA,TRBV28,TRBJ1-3,CASSTQGLSPHTIYF,TGTGCCAGCAGCACACAGGGTTTGTCTCCTCACACCATATATTTT
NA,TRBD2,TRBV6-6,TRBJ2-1,CASRTRRGVFNEQFF,TGTGCCAGCAGGACAAGGCGGGGGGTTTTCAATGAGCAGTTCTTC
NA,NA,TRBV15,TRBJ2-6,CATSRDSGANVLTF,TGTGCCACCAGCAGAGATTCCGGGGCCAACGTCCTGACTTTC
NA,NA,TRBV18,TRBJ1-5,CASSPRLDQPQHF,TGTGCCAGCTCACCACGCTTAGATCAGCCCCAGCATTTT
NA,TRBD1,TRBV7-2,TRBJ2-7,CASSTRTGPYEQYF,TGTGCCAGCAGCACCCGGACAGGGCCCTACGAGCAGTACTTC
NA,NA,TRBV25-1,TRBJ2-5,CASSGWTSRGRGETQYF,TGTGCCAGCAGTGGCTGGACTTCCAGGGGGCGGGGGGAGACCCAGTACTTC
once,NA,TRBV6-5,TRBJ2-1,CASRGGYNEQFF,TGTGCCAGCAGAGGGGGCTACAATGAGCAGTTCTTC
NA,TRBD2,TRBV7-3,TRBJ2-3,CASSLSGGDTDTQYF,TGTGCCAGCAGCTTATCCGGGGGGGACACAGATACGCAGTATTTT
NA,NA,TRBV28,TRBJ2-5,CASSLYELGGETQYF,TGTGCCAGCAGTTTATATGAACTAGGGGGGGAGACCCAGTACTTC
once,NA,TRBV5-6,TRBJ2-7,CASSPLASLKRNEQYF,TGTGCCAGCAGCCCATTGGCCTCTCTGAAGCGCAACGAGCAGTACTTC
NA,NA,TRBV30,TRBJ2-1,CAWSRGGLYNEQFF,TGTGCCTGGAGTAGGGGGGGGCTCTACAATGAGCAGTTCTTC
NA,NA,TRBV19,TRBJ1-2,CASSTSAGQGYGYTF,TGTGCCAGTAGTACGTCCGCCGGGCAGGGTTATGGCTACACCTTC
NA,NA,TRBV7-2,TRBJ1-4,CASSRTGATNEKLFF,TGTGCCAGCAGCCGCACAGGTGCAACTAATGAAAAACTGTTTTTT
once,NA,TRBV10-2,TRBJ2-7,CASTEGGMGSYEQYF,TGCGCCAGCACCGAGGGCGGGATGGGCTCCTACGAGCAGTACTTC
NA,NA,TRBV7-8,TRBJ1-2,CASSLGVSNGYTF,TGTGCCAGCAGCTTAGGAGTATCTAATGGCTACACCTTC
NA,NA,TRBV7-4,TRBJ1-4,CASSLRLNEKLFF,TGTGCCAGCAGCCTACGTCTTAATGAAAAACTGTTTTTT
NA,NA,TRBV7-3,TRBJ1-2,CASSLTITEPFYGYTF,TGTGCCAGCAGCTTAACGATAACGGAACCCTTCTATGGCTACACCTTC
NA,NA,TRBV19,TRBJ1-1,CASSLERGTEMNTEAFF,TGTGCCAGTAGCCTGGAAAGGGGGACGGAGATGAACACTGAAGCTTTCTTT
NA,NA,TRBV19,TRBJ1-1,CASSPGSGEDTEAFF,TGTGCCAGTAGCCCCGGATCGGGGGAGGACACTGAAGCTTTCTTT
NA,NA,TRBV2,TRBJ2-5,CASSATRGETQYF,TGTGCCAGCAGTGCGACAAGGGGAGAGACCCAGTACTTC
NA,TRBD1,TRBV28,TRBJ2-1,CASSSPGQGTDNEQFF,TGTGCCAGCAGTTCTCCGGGACAGGGGACGGACAATGAGCAGTTCTTC
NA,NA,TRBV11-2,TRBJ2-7,CASTQGEISYEQYF,TGTGCCAGTACACAGGGAGAAATCTCCTACGAGCAGTACTTC
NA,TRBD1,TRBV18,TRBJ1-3,CASSDIRGPGNTIYF,TGTGCCAGCTCAGACATCAGGGGGCCTGGAAACACCATATATTTT
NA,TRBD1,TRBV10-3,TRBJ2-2,CAISESRQGVTGELFF,TGTGCCATCAGTGAGTCGCGGCAGGGGGTCACCGGGGAGCTGTTTTTT
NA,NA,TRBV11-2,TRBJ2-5,CASSPPYQTQYF,TGTGCCAGCAGCCCCCCGTATCAGACCCAGTACTTC
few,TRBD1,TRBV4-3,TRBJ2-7,CASSQGGTESSYEQYF,TGCGCCAGCAGCCAAGGGGGGACAGAGAGCTCCTACGAGCAGTACTTC
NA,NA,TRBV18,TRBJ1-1,CASSPTRGDTEAFF,TGTGCCAGCTCACCGACACGGGGAGACACTGAAGCTTTCTTT
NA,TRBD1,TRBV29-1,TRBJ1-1,CSVDRAGTGGLGSFF,TGCAGCGTTGACCGCGCCGGGACAGGGGGCTTGGGGTCTTTCTTT
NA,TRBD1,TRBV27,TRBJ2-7,CASSPQGYEQYF,TGTGCCAGCAGTCCACAGGGGTACGAGCAGTACTTC
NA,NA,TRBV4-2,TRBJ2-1,CASSRPSTHEQFF,TGTGCCAGCAGCCGCCCTAGCACCCATGAGCAGTTCTTC
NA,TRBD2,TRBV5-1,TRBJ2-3,CASRLGLADSTDTQYF,TGCGCCAGCAGACTCGGACTAGCGGATAGCACAGATACGCAGTATTTT
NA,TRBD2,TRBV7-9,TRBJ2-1,CASSLRLAGGPSEQFF,TGTGCCAGCAGCTTACGTCTAGCGGGAGGGCCGAGTGAGCAGTTCTTC
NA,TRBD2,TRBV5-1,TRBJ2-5,CASSPRIASGERQETQYF,TGCGCCAGCAGCCCACGGATAGCTAGCGGGGAACGCCAAGAGACCCAGTACTTC
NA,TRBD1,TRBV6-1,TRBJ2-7,CASSSPWGQGGEQYF,TGTGCCAGCAGTTCCCCCTGGGGACAGGGCGGTGAGCAGTACTTC
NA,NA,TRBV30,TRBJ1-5,CAWSVGEGVYSNQPQHF,TGTGCCTGGAGTGTAGGGGAGGGGGTGTATAGCAATCAGCCCCAGCATTTT
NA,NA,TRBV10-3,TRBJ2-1,CAISERRDEQFF,TGTGCCATCAGTGAGAGGCGGGATGAGCAGTTCTTC
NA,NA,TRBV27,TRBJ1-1,CASSPYGARTEAFF,TGTGCCAGCAGTCCCTACGGGGCTCGGACTGAAGCTTTCTTT
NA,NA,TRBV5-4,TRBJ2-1,CASSWVERWEGVYNEQFF,TGTGCCAGCAGCTGGGTCGAGAGGTGGGAGGGGGTCTACAATGAGCAGTTCTTC
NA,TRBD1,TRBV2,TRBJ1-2,CASTTLGAGGGVGYTF,TGTGCCAGCACCACACTAGGGGCAGGGGGCGGCGTCGGCTACACCTTC
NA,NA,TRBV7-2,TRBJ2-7,CASSSGTSYEQYF,TGTGCCAGCAGCTCGGGGACCTCCTACGAGCAGTACTTC
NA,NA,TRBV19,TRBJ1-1,CASSYRAYPSKTEAFF,TGTGCCAGTAGTTACAGGGCCTACCCGTCCAAGACTGAAGCTTTCTTT
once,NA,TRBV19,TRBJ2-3,CASSIGRVIDTQYF,TGTGCCAGTAGTATAGGGAGGGTGATAGATACGCAGTATTTT
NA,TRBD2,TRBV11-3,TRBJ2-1,CASSLGAGAINEQFF,TGTGCCAGCAGCTTAGGTGCGGGAGCCATCAATGAGCAGTTCTTC
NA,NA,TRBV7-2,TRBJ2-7,CASSLASGAASYEQYF,TGTGCCAGCAGCTTAGCTTCTGGAGCAGCGTCCTACGAGCAGTACTTC
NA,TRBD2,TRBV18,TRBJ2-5,CASSTSLAGGPETQYF,TGTGCCAGCTCAACATCACTAGCGGGAGGGCCTGAGACCCAGTACTTC
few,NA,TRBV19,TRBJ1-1,CASSVRENTEAFF,TGTGCCAGTAGTGTCCGGGAGAACACTGAAGCTTTCTTT
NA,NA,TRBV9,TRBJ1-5,CASSVGTEGQPQHF,TGTGCCAGCAGCGTAGGCACGGAAGGTCAGCCCCAGCATTTT
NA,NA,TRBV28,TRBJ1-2,CASYPGTVKSGGYTF,TGTGCCAGTTATCCCGGGACCGTAAAATCTGGGGGCTACACCTTC